This T cell receptor beta chain was identified during a study of cytomegalovirus exposure and HLA in healthy donors. Study outcomes and limitations: Researchers counted around 180 TCR beta chains as cytomegalovirus-associated. According to a later analysis, TCR clusters from the first cohort tended to co-occur in the roughly 130 validation repertoires.

The CDR3 is made up of 15 amino acids. Germline V gene sequence: CDR1 MDHEN, CDR2 SYDVKM. V lost 6 bases and J lost 8, with 19 bases in between. The table came from immunoSEQ multiplex PCR; TCRdb's copy has only in-frame clones and leaves some out. The sample has 150,000 to 200,000 clones, around four fifths seen once. With respect to this clone: Antigen specificity is unknown.

The donors belonged to the approximately 110-subject validation cohort, separate from the roughly 720-subject first cohort. The receptor was isolated from a man aged 25 to 45 in good health and CMV-seropositive. The sample taken for sequencing was PBMCs. The chain couples TRBV28 to TRBJ1-4, with D unclear. CDR3 DNA sequence: TGTGCCAGCAGCACTCAGACATCGCTGAACGAAAAACTGTTTTTT. Its protein is CASSTQTSLNEKLFF.